These 6 T cell receptor beta chains originate from one sample sequenced in a study of blood T cells in healthy people across ages. A second PCR, run for about 7 to 11 cycles, used a sample-barcoded 5' primer plus a J-beta primer mix. TCRdb processed the 5' RACE reads anew with MiXCR; each CDR3 protein has one entry. The sample lists approximately 800,000 distinct CDR3 sequences, over 45% seen once, with 22% in the top ten. Sequencing input: blood. Receptors were obtained from a man younger than 40 in good health.

This clonotype was picked up a small number of times. The V and J genes are TRBV12-3 or TRBV12-4 and TRBJ1-6; 7 bases map to TRBD1. The CDR3 runs 14 residues. J lost 6 bases, V lost 5 bases, and 4 bases had no gene match. CDR3 DNA sequence: TGTGCCAGCAGTGGGGACAGTTCTAATTCACCCCTCCACTTT. It translates to CASSGDSSNSPLHF.

The J gene is TRBJ2-5, the V gene TRBV2; TRBD2 aligns across 8 bases. The J segment lost 4 bases and the V segment lost 7 bases, leaving 8 bases of the junction unmatched. CDR3 size: 14 residues. Germline CDR1 reads SNHLY; CDR2 reads FYNNEI. CDR3 DNA: TGTGCCAGCACCCAACGGGGGGGCGTAGAGACCCAGTACTTC. Its translation is CASTQRGGVETQYF.

This sequence joins TRBV7-3 and TRBJ2-3; D remains unclear. V lost 1 base to trimming and J lost 4 bases, with 9 bases between them. The germline CDR1 and CDR2 sequences are SGHTA and FQGTGA. This CDR3 is built from 14 residues. CDR3 sequence: CASSLNPQADTQYF. DNA for the CDR3: TGTGCCAGCAGCTTAAACCCGCAGGCAGATACGCAGTATTTT.

The chain has TRBV5-4 and TRBJ2-6, with D uncertain. Trimming left V 5 bases short and J 2 bases short, with 11 bases between. Germline V gene data show CDR1 as SGHNT and CDR2 as YYREEE (reference sequence). The CDR3 runs 15 residues. CDR3 in DNA: TGTGCCAGCAGTCCAGTCCAGGCTGGGGCCAACGTCCTGACTTTC. This sequence encodes CASSPVQAGANVLTF.

The J gene is TRBJ1-5, the V gene TRBV20-1; D not certain. The CDR3 is 17 residues long. Germline CDR1 DFQATT, CDR2 SNEGSKA (reference sequence). Trimming shortened V by 0 bases and J by 1 base, and 16 bases separated the two germline ends. The CDR3 is CSARDSGGRQSNQPQHF. CDR3 nucleotide sequence: TGCAGTGCTAGAGATTCGGGTGGCAGACAAAGCAATCAGCCCCAGCATTTT.

This clonotype was recorded a few times. This chain connects TRBV27 to TRBJ2-1; 9 nucleotides match TRBD2. Germline-derived CDR1 and CDR2 are MNHEY and SMNVEV (reference sequence). This CDR3 is 15 amino acids long. With V trimmed by 2 bases and J by 7 bases, 6 bases remained unmatched. The CDR3 spells CASSLGRGGGNEQFF. CDR3 nucleotide sequence: TGTGCCAGCAGTTTAGGGCGGGGGGGCGGAAATGAGCAGTTCTTC.